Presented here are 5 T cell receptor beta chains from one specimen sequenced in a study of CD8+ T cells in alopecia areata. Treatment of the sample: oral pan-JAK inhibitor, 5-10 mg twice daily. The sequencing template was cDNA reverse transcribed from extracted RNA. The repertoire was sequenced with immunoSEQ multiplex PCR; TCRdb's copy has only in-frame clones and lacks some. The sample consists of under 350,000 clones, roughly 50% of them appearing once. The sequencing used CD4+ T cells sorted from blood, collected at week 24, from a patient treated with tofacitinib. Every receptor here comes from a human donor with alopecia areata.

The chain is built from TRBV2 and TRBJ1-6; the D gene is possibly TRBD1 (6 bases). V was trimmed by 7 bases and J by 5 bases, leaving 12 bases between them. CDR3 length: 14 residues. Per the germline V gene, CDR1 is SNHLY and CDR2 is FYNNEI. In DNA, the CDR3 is TGTGCCAGCAAAGTCGGACAGCATAATTCACCCCTCCACTTT. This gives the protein CASKVGQHNSPLHF.

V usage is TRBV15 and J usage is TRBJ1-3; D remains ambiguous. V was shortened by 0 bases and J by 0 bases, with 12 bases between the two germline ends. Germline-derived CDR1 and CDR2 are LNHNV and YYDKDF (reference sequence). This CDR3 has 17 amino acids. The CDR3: CATSRDDGWSSGNTIYF. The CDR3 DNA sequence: TGTGCCACCAGCAGAGATGATGGGTGGAGCTCTGGAAACACCATATATTTT. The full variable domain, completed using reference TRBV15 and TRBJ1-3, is DAMVIQNPRYQVTQFGKPVTLSCSQTLNHNVMYWYQQKSSQAPKLLFHYYDKDFNNEADTPDNFQSRRPNTSFCFLDIRSPGLGDTAMYLCATSRDDGWSSGNTIYFGEGSWLTVV.

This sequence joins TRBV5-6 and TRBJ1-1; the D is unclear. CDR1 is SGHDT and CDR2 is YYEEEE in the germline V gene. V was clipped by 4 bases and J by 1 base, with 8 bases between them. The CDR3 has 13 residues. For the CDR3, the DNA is TGTGCCAGCAGCCGCACAACGAACACTGAAGCTTTCTTT. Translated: CASSRTTNTEAFF.

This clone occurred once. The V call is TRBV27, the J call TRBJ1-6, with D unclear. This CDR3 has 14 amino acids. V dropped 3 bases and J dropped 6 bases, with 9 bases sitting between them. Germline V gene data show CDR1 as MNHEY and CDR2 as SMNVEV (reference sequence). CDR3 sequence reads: CASSFRDRNSPLHF. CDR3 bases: TGTGCCAGCAGTTTCCGAGACCGTAATTCACCCCTCCACTTT.

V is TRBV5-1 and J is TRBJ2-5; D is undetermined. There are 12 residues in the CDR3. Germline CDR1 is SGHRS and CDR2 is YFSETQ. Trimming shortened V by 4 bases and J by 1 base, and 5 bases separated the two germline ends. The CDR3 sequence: CASSEFQETQYF. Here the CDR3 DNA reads TGCGCCAGCAGCGAATTCCAAGAGACCCAGTACTTC.